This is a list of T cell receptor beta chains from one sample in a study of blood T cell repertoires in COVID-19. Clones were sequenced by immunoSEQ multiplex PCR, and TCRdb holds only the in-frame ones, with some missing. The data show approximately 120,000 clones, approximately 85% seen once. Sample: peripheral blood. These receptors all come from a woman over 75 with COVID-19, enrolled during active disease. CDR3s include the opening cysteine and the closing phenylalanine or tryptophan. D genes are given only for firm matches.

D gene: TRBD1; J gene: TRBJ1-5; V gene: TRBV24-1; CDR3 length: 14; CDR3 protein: CATSDRDRDQPQHF
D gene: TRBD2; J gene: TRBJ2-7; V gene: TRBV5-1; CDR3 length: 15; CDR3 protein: CASNPGGTSVYEQYF
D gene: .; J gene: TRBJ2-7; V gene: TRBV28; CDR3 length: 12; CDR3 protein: CASTSNTYEQYF
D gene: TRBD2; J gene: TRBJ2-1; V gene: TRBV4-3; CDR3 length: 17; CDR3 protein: CASSHRSGIAGSNEQFF
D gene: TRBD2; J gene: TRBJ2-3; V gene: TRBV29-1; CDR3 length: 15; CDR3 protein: CSVASSSGGTDTQYF
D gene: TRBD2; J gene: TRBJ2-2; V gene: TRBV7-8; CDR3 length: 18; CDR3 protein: CASSLGSSGSGVPGELFF
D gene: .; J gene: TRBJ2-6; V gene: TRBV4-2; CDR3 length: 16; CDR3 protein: CASSQAQGSGANVLTF
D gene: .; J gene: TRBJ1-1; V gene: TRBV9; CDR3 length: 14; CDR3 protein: CASSAQVPNTEAFF
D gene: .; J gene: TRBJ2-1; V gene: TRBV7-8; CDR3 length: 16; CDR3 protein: CASSLRPHEARNEQFF
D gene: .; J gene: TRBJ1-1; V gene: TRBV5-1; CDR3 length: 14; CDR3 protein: CASSLGSGNTEAFF
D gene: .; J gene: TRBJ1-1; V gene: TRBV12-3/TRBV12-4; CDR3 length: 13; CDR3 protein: CASSLGENTEAFF
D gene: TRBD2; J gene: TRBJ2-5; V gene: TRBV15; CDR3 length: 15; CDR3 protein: CATSRGLAGKETQYF
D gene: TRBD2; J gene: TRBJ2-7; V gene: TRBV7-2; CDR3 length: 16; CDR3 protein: CASSLTGLAGRYEQYF
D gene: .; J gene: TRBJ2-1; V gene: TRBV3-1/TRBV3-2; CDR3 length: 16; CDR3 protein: CASSQDRGSDRGEQFF
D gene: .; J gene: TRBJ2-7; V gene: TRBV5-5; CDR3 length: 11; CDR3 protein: CASSLDSSTHF
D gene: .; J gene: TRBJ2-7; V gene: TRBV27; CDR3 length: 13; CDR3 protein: CASSLGPTYEQYF
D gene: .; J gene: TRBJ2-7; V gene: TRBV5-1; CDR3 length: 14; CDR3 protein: CASSLESGVREQYF
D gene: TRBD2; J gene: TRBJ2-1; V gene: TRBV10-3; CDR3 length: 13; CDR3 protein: CAIRLADGHEQFF
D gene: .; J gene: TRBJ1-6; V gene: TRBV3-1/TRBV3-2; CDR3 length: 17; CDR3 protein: CASTTAPSPSYNSPLHF
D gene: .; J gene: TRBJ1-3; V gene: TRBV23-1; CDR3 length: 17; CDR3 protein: CASSQRDRDNSGNTIYF
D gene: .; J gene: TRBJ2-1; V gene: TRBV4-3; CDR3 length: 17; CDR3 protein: CASSQDWLAVSYNEQFF
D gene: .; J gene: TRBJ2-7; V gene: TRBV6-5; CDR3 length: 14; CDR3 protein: CASSPSGGKVEQYF
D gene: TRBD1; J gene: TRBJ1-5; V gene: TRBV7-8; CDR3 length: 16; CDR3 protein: CASSLGAGGTGQPQHF
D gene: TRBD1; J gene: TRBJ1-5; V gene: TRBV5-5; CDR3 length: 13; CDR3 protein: CASSRDSQKPQHF
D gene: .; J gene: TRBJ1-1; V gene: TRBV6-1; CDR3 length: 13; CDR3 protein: CASSEGRGTEAFF
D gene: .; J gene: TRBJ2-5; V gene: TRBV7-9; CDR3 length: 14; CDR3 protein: CASSLSAAQETQYF
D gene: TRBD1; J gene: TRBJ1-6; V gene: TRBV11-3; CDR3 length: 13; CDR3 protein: CASSQGQNSPLHF
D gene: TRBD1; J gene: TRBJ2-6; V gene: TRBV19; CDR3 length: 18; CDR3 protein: CASSHGQGLISGANVLTF
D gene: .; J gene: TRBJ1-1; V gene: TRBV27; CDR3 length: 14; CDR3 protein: CASIRGGGAFEAFF
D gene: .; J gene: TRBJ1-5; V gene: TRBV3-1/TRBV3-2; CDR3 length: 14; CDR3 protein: CASSQAGSNQPQHF
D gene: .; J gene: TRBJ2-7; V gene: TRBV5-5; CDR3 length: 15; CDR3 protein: CASSLRQEKNYEQYF
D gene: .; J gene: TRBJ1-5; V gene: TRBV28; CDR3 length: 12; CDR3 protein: CASSFITEPQHF
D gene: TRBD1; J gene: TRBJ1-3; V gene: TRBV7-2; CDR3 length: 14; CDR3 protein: CASSFDRARNTIYF
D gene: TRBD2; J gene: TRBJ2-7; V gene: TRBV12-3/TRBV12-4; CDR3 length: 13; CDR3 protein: CASRAGVRGEQYF